The rows below give T cell receptor beta chains drawn from one sample of a study of cytomegalovirus exposure and HLA in healthy donors. Clones were sequenced by immunoSEQ multiplex PCR, and TCRdb holds only the in-frame ones, with some missing. This table holds about 150,000 clones, 88% found once. The sample taken for sequencing was PBMCs. These receptors were obtained from a woman between 40 and 55 years old in good health and CMV-seronegative. CDR3s include the opening cysteine and the closing phenylalanine or tryptophan. Fields, in order: CDR3 length, V gene, J gene, CDR3 protein.

14	TRBV2	TRBJ2-5	CASSGQGVRETQYF
11	TRBV20-1	TRBJ1-2	CSAFLNYGYTF
14	TRBV4-1	TRBJ1-1	CASSPTGGNTEAFF
11	TRBV20-1	TRBJ1-1	CSASRGTEAFF
12	TRBV28	TRBJ1-4	CASNPGGEKLFF
14	TRBV6-1	TRBJ2-5	CASSATGGTRAQYF
16	TRBV7-6	TRBJ2-7	CASSLEFSGRGYEQYF
16	TRBV9	TRBJ2-2	CASSGDPGGGAGELFF
15	TRBV6-4	TRBJ2-1	CASSDSPSSYNEQFF
15	TRBV27	TRBJ1-2	CASTSGESSLDGYTF
16	TRBV7-8	TRBJ1-3	CASSIREIFSGNTIYF
14	TRBV9	TRBJ2-1	CASSVLAEGNEQFF
15	TRBV28	TRBJ1-6	CASSPRQGLNSPLHF
14	TRBV7-9	TRBJ2-7	CSSSLGQGGYEQYF
16	TRBV5-6	TRBJ2-3	CASSLVGTGYTDTQYF
19	TRBV9	TRBJ2-2	CASSVNHLTPRIFTGELFF
13	TRBV7-2	TRBJ2-1	CASSFERYNEQFF
14	TRBV5-1	TRBJ1-3	CASSFEVSVGTIYF
14	TRBV2	TRBJ2-7	CASSLPLRVYEQYF
15	TRBV5-1	TRBJ2-1	CASSPGTSPRNEQFF
14	TRBV2	TRBJ2-7	CASSVGTGGYEQYF
13	TRBV6-5	TRBJ1-2	CASSLQGGYGYTF
13	TRBV6-4	TRBJ1-1	CASSDTGYTEAFF
12	TRBV6-1	TRBJ1-1	CASILPVTEAFF
14	TRBV5-1	TRBJ1-1	CASSLDRYDTEAFF
12	TRBV7-9	TRBJ2-7	CSSSSQVYEQYF
19	TRBV11-2	TRBJ2-5	CASSFIFRGTSGSEKTQYF
15	TRBV28	TRBJ2-7	CASRDRGYALYEQYF
13	TRBV27	TRBJ2-7	CASGRDRGLEQYF